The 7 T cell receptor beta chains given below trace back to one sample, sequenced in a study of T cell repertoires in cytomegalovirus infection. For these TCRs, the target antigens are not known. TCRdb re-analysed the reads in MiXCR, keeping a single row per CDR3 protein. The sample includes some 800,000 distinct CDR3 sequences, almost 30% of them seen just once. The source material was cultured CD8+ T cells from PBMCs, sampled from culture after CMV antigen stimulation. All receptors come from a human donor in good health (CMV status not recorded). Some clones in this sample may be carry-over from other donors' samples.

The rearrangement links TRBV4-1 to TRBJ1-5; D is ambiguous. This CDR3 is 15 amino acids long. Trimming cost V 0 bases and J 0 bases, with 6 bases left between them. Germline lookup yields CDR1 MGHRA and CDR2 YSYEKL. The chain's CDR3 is CASSQELPSNQPQHF. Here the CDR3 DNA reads TGCGCCAGCAGCCAAGAGCTTCCTAGCAATCAGCCCCAGCATTTT.

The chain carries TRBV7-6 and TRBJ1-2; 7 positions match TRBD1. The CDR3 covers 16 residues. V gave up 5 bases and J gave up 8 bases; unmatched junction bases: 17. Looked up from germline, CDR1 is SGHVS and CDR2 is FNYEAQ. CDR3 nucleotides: TGTGCCAGCAGCCCACCTTGGGACAGTTCCTTCGGGGGCTACACCTTC. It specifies CASSPPWDSSFGGYTF.

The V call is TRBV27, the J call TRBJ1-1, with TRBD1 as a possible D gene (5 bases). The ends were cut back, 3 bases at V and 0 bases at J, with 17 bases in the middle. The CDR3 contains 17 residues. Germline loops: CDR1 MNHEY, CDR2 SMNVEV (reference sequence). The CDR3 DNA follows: TGTGCCAGCAGTTTGGGGGGGGGGTTGATGATGAACACTGAAGCTTTCTTT. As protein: CASSLGGGLMMNTEAFF.

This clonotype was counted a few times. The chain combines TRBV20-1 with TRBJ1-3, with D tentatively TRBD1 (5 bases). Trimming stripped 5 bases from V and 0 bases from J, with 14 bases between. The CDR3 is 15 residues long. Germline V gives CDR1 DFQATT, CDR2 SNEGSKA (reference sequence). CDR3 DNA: TGCAGTGCTTCACCGGGACGGCTCTCTGGAAACACCATATATTTT. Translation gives CSASPGRLSGNTIYF.

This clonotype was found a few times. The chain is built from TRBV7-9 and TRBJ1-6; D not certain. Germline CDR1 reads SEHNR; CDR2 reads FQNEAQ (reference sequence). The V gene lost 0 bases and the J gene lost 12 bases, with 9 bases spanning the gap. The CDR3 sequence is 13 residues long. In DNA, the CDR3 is TGTGCCAGCAGCTTAGCGCCACCCCAACCCCTCCACTTT. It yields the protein CASSLAPPQPLHF.

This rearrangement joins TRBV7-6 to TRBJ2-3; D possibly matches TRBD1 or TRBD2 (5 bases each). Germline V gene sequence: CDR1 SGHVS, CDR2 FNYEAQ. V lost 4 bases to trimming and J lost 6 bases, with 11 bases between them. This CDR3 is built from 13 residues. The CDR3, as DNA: TGTGCCAGCAGCTCAACATGGGGGGATACGCAGTATTTT. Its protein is CASSSTWGDTQYF.

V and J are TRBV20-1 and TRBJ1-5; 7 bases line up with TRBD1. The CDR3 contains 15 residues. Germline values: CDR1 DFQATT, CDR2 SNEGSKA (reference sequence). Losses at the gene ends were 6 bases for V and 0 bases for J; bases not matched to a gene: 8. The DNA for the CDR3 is TGCAGTGCCCCAGGACAGGCCGATAGCAATCAGCCCCAGCATTTT. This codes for CSAPGQADSNQPQHF.